One sample yielded the 14 T cell receptor beta chains listed below, sequenced in a study of blood T cell repertoires in COVID-19. Assay: immunoSEQ multiplex PCR; the TCRdb copy retains only in-frame clones and omits some. This sample has about 220,000 clones; roughly 85% occur once, and the top ten carry around 3.3%. Sequenced: PBMCs or T cells enriched from blood (not recorded which). The source of these receptors is a woman aged 40 to 50 who had been exposed to COVID-19.

The chain recombines TRBV7-2 with TRBJ2-7; 7 bases agree with TRBD1. V lost 3 bases, J lost 2 bases, and 13 bases stayed unmatched. From germline, CDR1 is SGHTA and CDR2 FQGNSA. The CDR3 has 17 amino acids. CDR3 protein: CASSFHRGDKYPYEQYF. In DNA form, the CDR3 reads TGTGCCAGCAGCTTTCACAGGGGAGATAAATATCCCTACGAGCAGTACTTC. The entire variable domain, with the rest obtained from reference TRBV7-2 and TRBJ2-7, is as follows: GAGVSQSPSNKVTEKGKDVELRCDPISGHTALYWYRQSLGQGLEFLIYFQGNSAPDKSGLPSDRFSAERTGGSVSTLTIQRTQQEDSAVYLCASSFHRGDKYPYEQYFGPGTRLTVT.

The rearrangement joins TRBV3-1 (or the pseudogene TRBV3-2) to TRBJ2-6; TRBD1 aligns across 11 bases. Losses at the gene ends were 0 bases for V and 0 bases for J; bases not matched to a gene: 1. CDR1 is LGHDT, CDR2 YNNKEL, per germline (reference sequence). The CDR3 is made up of 18 amino acids. CDR3 bases: TGTGCCAGCAGCCAAGAAGGGACAGGGGGCTCTGGGGCCAACGTCCTGACTTTC. Protein product: CASSQEGTGGSGANVLTF.

The chain couples TRBV19 to TRBJ1-5, with D maybe TRBD1 (6 bases). Germline V lookup: CDR1 LNHDA, CDR2 SQIVND (reference sequence). This CDR3 spans 17 amino acids. Trimming removed 3 bases from V and 7 bases from J, with 22 bases in between. The CDR3 DNA sequence: TGTGCCAGTAGTATCGGGGGGGCCTCGGACAGCTGGCAGCCCCAGCATTTT. Translated, it gives CASSIGGASDSWQPQHF. Together with reference TRBV19 and TRBJ1-5, the CDR3 gives the full variable domain: DGGITQSPKYLFRKEGQNVTLSCEQNLNHDAMYWYRQDPGQGLRLIYYSQIVNDFQKGDIAEGYSVSREKKESFPLTVTSAQKNPTAFYLCASSIGGASDSWQPQHFGDGTRLSIL.

This chain joins TRBV19 and TRBJ1-3; tentatively, D is TRBD1 (6 bases). There are 14 residues in the CDR3. The V and J ends lost 5 bases and 0 bases respectively, with 8 bases between them. Germline assignment: CDR1 LNHDA and CDR2 SQIVND (reference sequence). The CDR3 DNA reads as TGTGCCAGTAGTGAACAGGGCTCTGGAAACACCATATATTTT. This sequence encodes CASSEQGSGNTIYF.

This rearrangement joins TRBV6-2 or TRBV6-3 to TRBJ1-1; 10 positions match TRBD1. J was trimmed by 4 bases and V by 2 bases; bases with no gene match: 13. The V gene's germline CDR1 is MNHEY and CDR2 SVGEGT. CDR3 length equals 18 residues. CDR3 sequence (DNA): TGTGCCAGCAGTTACCGAACCGGGACAGGGGATTTTTTCACTGAAGCTTTCTTT. It specifies CASSYRTGTGDFFTEAFF.

The sample holds one count of this clone. The chain employs TRBV5-1 and TRBJ2-1; TRBD2 might be the D (6 bases). In germline, CDR1 is SGHRS, CDR2 YFSETQ. V lost 0 bases to trimming and J lost 2 bases, with 9 bases between them. CDR3 length: 15 residues. CDR3 amino acids: CASSLGGDPYNEQFF. Written as DNA, the CDR3 is TGCGCCAGCAGCTTGGGCGGGGACCCCTACAATGAGCAGTTCTTC.

This chain connects TRBV12-3 or TRBV12-4 to TRBJ1-2; maybe TRBD1 (5 bases). The CDR3 loop spans 12 amino acids. V was cut by 7 bases and J by 4 bases, with 10 bases left in between. CDR3: CASIGDSYGYTF. Written as DNA, the CDR3 is TGTGCCAGCATCGGGGACTCCTATGGCTACACCTTC.

CDR3 in DNA: TGCAGCGTTGAAGATTTTGGGGGGAGAGACGAGCAGTACTTC. It specifies CSVEDFGGRDEQYF. This chain links TRBV29-1 with TRBJ2-7; D may be TRBD2 (6 bases). This CDR3 comprises 14 residues. Trimming cost V 0 bases and J 5 bases, with 14 bases left between them. Germline V gene sequence: CDR1 SQVTM, CDR2 ANQGSEA.

The chain links TRBV12-5 to TRBJ1-3; TRBD1 is a possible D gene (5 bases). The germline V and J ends were trimmed by 1 base and 3 bases, with 16 bases remaining between them. CDR3 length: 17 amino acids. The germline gives CDR1 LGHNT, CDR2 FRNRAP. CDR3 sequence reads: CASGLGRGAGIGNTIYF. The DNA for the CDR3 is TGTGCTAGTGGTTTGGGAAGGGGCGCGGGGATTGGAAACACCATATATTTT.

This chain links TRBV5-1 with TRBJ1-2; TRBD1 matches at 8 bases. V was clipped by 0 bases and J by 6 bases; unmatched bases: 7. This CDR3 is built from 15 residues. Germline V gene sequence: CDR1 SGHRS, CDR2 YFSETQ. CDR3 coding DNA: TGCGCCAGCAGCTTGGTCCAGGGGGCCATTCATGGCTACACCTTC. It translates to CASSLVQGAIHGYTF.

In DNA form, the CDR3 reads TGTGCCAGCAGCGTAGGGGTAGCCAGTGGAAACACCATATATTTT. This translates into CASSVGVASGNTIYF. The chain employs TRBV9 and TRBJ1-3; D unresolved. V lost 0 bases and J lost 3, with 10 bases in between. The CDR3 length is 15 residues. CDR1 is SGDLS, CDR2 YYNGEE, per germline. Based on the CDR3 plus reference TRBV9 and TRBJ1-3, the full variable domain is DSGVTQTPKHLITATGQRVTLRCSPRSGDLSVYWYQQSLDQGLQFLIQYYNGEERAKGNILERFSAQQFPDLHSELNLSSLELGDSALYFCASSVGVASGNTIYFGEGSWLTVV.

The chain couples TRBV4-1 to TRBJ1-2; 8 bases are a match to TRBD1. Trimming cost V 4 bases and J 6 bases; bases outside gene matches: 10. The CDR3 covers 15 residues. Germline CDR1 MGHRA, CDR2 YSYEKL. DNA of the CDR3: TGCGCCAGCAGCCCTCCCCGGACAGGGAAGGATGGCTACACCTTC. Its translation is CASSPPRTGKDGYTF.

The chain carries TRBV28 and TRBJ2-6; possibly TRBD2 for D (6 bases). Trimming pared 7 bases from V and 2 bases from J, leaving 9 bases between. The germline CDR1 and CDR2 sequences are MDHEN and SYDVKM. The CDR3 is 14 residues long. DNA for the CDR3: TGTGCCAGCAATTGGGGGGCTGGGGCCAACGTCCTGACTTTC. Amino acids: CASNWGAGANVLTF.

The rearrangement joins TRBV3-1 (or the pseudogene TRBV3-2) to TRBJ2-6; D might be TRBD1 (5 bases). The V and J ends lost 3 bases and 4 bases respectively, with 13 bases between them. CDR1 LGHDT and CDR2 YNNKEL come from the germline V gene (reference sequence). The CDR3 runs to 16 residues. CDR3: CASSQETGTGANVLTF. DNA of the CDR3: TGTGCCAGCAGCCAGGAAACAGGCACCGGGGCCAACGTCCTGACTTTC.